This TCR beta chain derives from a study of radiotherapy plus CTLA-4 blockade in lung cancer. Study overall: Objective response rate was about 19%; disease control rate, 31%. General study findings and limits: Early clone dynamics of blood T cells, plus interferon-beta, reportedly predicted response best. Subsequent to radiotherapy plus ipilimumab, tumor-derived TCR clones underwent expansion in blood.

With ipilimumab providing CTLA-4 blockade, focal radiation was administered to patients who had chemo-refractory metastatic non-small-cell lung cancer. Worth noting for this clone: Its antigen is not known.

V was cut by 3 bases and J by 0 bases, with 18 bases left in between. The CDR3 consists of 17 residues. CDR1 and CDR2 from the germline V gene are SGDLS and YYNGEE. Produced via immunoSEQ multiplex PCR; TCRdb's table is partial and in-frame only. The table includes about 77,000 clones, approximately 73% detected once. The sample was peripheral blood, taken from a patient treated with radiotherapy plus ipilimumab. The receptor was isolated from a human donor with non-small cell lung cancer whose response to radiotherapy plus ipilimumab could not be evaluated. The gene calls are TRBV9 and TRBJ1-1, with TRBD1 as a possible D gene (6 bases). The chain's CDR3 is CASSARQEITLNTEAFF. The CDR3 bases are TGTGCCAGCAGCGCACGACAGGAGATAACCTTGAACACTGAAGCTTTCTTT.